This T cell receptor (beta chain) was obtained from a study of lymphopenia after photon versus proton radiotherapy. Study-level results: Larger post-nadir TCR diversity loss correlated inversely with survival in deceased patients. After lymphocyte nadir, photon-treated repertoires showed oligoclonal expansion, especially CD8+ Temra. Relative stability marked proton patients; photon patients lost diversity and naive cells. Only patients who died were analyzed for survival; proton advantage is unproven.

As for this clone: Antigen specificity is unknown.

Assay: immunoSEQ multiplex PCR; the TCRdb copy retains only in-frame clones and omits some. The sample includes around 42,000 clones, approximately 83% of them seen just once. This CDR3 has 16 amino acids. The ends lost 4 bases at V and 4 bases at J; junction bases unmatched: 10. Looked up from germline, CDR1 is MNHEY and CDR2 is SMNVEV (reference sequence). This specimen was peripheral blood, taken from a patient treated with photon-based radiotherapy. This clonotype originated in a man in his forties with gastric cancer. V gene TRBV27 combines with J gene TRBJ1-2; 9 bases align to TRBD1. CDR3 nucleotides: TGTGCCAGCAGTTCATACCAAGGACAGGGGAGCTATGGCTACACCTTC. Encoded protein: CASSSYQGQGSYGYTF.